This T cell receptor beta chain was observed in a study of T cells in Graves' hyperthyroidism and ophthalmopathy. Study context: Before treatment of any kind, peripheral blood was taken at initial diagnosis.

What was amplified from RNA transcripts were TCR beta CDR3 regions. The HTBI set primed first-round TCR CDR3 RT-PCR. TCRdb recomputed calls from the multiplex PCR reads with MiXCR, one row per CDR3 protein. The table lists under 650,000 distinct CDR3 sequences, 15% to 20% of them singletons, with 3.8% in the top ten. Over 18 months, lack of ophthalmopathy progression marked Graves' hyperthyroidism as stable. The CDR3 is made up of 14 amino acids. The V gene's germline CDR1 is KGHDR and CDR2 SFDVKD. V was pared by 3 bases and J by 4 bases, with 10 bases between. The sequence was obtained from a woman aged 25 to 39 with Graves' hyperthyroidism. The specimen sequenced was blood. The chain employs TRBV24-1 and TRBJ2-3; possibly TRBD2 for D (5 bases). Here the CDR3 reads CATSDPRTADTQYF. The DNA of the CDR3 is TGTGCCACCAGTGATCCAAGGACTGCAGATACGCAGTATTTT.